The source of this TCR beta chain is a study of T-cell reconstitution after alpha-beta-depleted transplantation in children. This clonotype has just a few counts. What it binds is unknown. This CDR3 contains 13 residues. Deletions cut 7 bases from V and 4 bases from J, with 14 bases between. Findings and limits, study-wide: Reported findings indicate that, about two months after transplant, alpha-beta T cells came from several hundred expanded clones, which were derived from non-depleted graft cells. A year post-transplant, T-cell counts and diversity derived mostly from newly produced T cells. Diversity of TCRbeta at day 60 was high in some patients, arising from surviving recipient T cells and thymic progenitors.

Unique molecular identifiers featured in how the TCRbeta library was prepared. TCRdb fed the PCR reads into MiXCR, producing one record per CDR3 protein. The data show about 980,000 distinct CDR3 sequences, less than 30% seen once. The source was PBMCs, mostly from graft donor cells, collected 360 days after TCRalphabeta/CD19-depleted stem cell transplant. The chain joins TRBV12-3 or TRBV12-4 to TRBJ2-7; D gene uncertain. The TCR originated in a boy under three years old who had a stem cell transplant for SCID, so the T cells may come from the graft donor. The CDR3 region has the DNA TGTGCCAGCACTCATAGCTATCGTTACGAGCAGTACTTC. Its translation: CASTHSYRYEQYF.